The clone carrying this T cell receptor beta chain was detected only a few times. The data derive from a study of blood T cells in healthy people across ages. In germline, CDR1 is ENHRY, CDR2 SYGVKD. Trimming removed 2 bases from V and 3 bases from J; junction bases left unmatched: 5. The CDR3 runs to 16 residues. PCR was performed a second time for 7 to 11 cycles using a sample-barcoded 5' primer and a J-beta primer mix. TCRdb called the 5' RACE reads again in MiXCR, with one record for every CDR3 protein. The sample has hundreds of thousands of distinct CDR3 sequences, 43% seen once. The chain joins TRBV10-3 to TRBJ2-7; 12 bases align to TRBD2. The sequenced sample was blood. The sequence came from a woman aged 55-69 years in good health. The CDR3 DNA sequence: TGTGCCATCAGTGAGCAATCGGGACTAGCGGGCTACGAGCAGTACTTC. This encodes CAISEQSGLAGYEQYF.